This is a list of T cell receptor beta chains from one sample in a study of neurological immune-mediated disorders. One entry per CDR3 protein, called by TCRdb with MiXCR from the 5' RACE reads. The sample consists of about 29,000 distinct CDR3 sequences, 3.3% of them appearing once. The sample consisted of PBMCs. The receptors originated from a woman in her twenties or thirties with multiple sclerosis. The CDR3 runs from the conserved cysteine through the conserved F or W. A D gene is named only where the DNA matches it firmly. Clone size is given for some rows only: seen once, a few or many times, or a class if the clone is expanded.

>TRBV7-9|TRBJ1-1|NA|many
CASSLAFPEAFF
TGTGCCAGCAGCTTAGCTTTCCCTGAAGCTTTCTTT
>TRBV5-1|TRBJ2-7|NA|many
CASSLAHRAYEQYF
TGCGCCAGCAGCTTGGCCCACAGGGCCTACGAGCAGTACTTC
>TRBV20-1|TRBJ2-7|NA|many
CSARGAGSTSEQYF
TGCAGTGCTAGGGGGGCAGGGTCAACGTCCGAGCAGTACTTC
>TRBV18|TRBJ2-3|TRBD2|many
CASSPRPSGGGTDTQYF
TGTGCCAGCTCACCAAGGCCTAGCGGGGGGGGCACAGATACGCAGTATTTT
>TRBV5-1|TRBJ2-2|NA|NA
CASSLGHAGTGELFF
TGCGCCAGCAGCTTGGGTCACGCGGGAACCGGGGAGCTGTTTTTT
>TRBV12-3/TRBV12-4|TRBJ1-6|NA|many
CASSLWGADSPLHF
TGTGCCAGCAGTTTATGGGGGGCCGATTCACCCCTCCACTTT
>TRBV30|TRBJ2-6|TRBD1|many
CAWRKGQGSSGANVLTF
TGTGCCTGGAGAAAGGGACAGGGCAGCTCTGGGGCCAACGTCCTGACTTTC
>TRBV20-1|TRBJ2-3|NA|NA
CSAVGSAYTQYF
TGCAGTGCAGTGGGTAGCGCGTATACGCAGTATTTT
>TRBV2|TRBJ2-1|TRBD2|many
CASKRTSGVVAEQFF
TGTGCCAGCAAACGGACTAGCGGGGTCGTGGCTGAGCAGTTCTTC
>TRBV5-1|TRBJ2-7|TRBD1|many
CASSRDRESSYEQYF
TGCGCCAGCAGCCGGGACAGGGAAAGCTCCTACGAGCAGTACTTC
>TRBV10-2|TRBJ2-7|NA|many
CASSGTAGIYEQYF
TGCGCCAGCAGCGGTACAGCAGGAATCTACGAGCAGTACTTC
>TRBV4-2|TRBJ2-5|TRBD2|many
CASSHQGTSGERGGETQYF
TGTGCCAGCAGCCACCAGGGTACTAGCGGGGAGAGGGGAGGGGAGACCCAGTACTTC
>TRBV5-1|TRBJ2-7|NA|many
CASSLVVGGSTYEQYF
TGCGCCAGCAGCTTGGTTGTTGGCGGGTCAACTTACGAGCAGTACTTC
>TRBV15|TRBJ2-6|NA|many
CATSSPRTSWSGANVLTF
TGTGCCACCAGCAGCCCTCGGACATCTTGGTCCGGGGCCAACGTCCTGACTTTC
>TRBV7-6|TRBJ1-2|TRBD1|many
CASSGQGARGYGYTF
TGTGCCAGCAGCGGACAGGGGGCGCGGGGCTATGGCTACACCTTC
>TRBV27|TRBJ2-7|TRBD2|few
CASRLSGSSYEQYF
TGTGCCAGCAGGCTCAGCGGGAGCTCCTACGAGCAGTACTTC
>TRBV20-1|TRBJ2-5|NA|many
CSSGTNKETQYF
TGCAGTTCCGGGACAAATAAAGAGACCCAGTACTTC
>TRBV6-6|TRBJ2-1|TRBD2|many
CASSYSAGVAYNEQFF
TGTGCCAGCAGTTACTCGGCGGGAGTGGCCTACAATGAGCAGTTCTTC
>TRBV5-1|TRBJ2-1|NA|many
CASSLGHPNEQFF
TGCGCCAGCAGCTTGGGTCATCCCAATGAGCAGTTCTTC